Each of the 18 T cell receptor beta chains below was sequenced from the same sample in a study of T cells after yellow fever vaccination. In TCRdb, the 5' RACE reads were re-called with MiXCR into one record per CDR3 protein. Altogether approximately 580,000 distinct CDR3 sequences are present, roughly a sixth being singletons, with the ten largest covering approximately 15%. Specimen: PBMCs, collected about 5 days after the first yellow fever vaccination. These receptors were taken from a man between 18 and 29 years old who received the YFV17D yellow fever vaccine.

The table lists this clonotype with a few counts. V is TRBV7-8 and J is TRBJ2-1; 9 bases map to TRBD1. The length of the CDR3 is 14 residues. Germline trimming cut 8 bases from V and 4 bases from J; bases unmatched to any gene: 6. Per germline, CDR1 SGHVS and CDR2 FQNEAQ. The chain's CDR3 is CASHTGGAYNEQFF. DNA for the CDR3: TGTGCCAGCCACACAGGGGGCGCATACAATGAGCAGTTCTTC. Drawing the rest from reference TRBV7-8 and TRBJ2-1, the complete variable domain is GAGVSQSPRYKVAKRGQDVALRCDPISGHVSLFWYQQALGQGPEFLTYFQNEAQLDKSGLPSDRFFAERPEGSVSTLKIQRTQQEDSAVYLCASHTGGAYNEQFFGPGTRLTVL.

Only a few counts were recorded for this clonotype. The V gene is TRBV2, the J gene TRBJ2-3; a possible D gene is TRBD1 (5 bases). Germline values: CDR1 SNHLY, CDR2 FYNNEI. Between the trimmed V and J ends, which lost 6 bases and 2 bases, there was a span of 18 bases. CDR3 size: 16 residues. CDR3 amino acids: CASSLRQPLLTDTQYF. The CDR3 DNA reads as TGTGCCAGCAGCCTCCGACAGCCCTTGCTCACAGATACGCAGTATTTT. Supplemented by reference TRBV2 and TRBJ2-3, the full variable domain reads EPEVTQTPSHQVTQMGQEVILRCVPISNHLYFYWYRQILGQKVEFLVSFYNNEISEKSEIFDDQFSVERPDGSNFTLKIRSTKLEDSAMYFCASSLRQPLLTDTQYFGPGTRLTVL.

The rearrangement joins TRBV7-2 to TRBJ2-1; D not certain. This CDR3 has 15 residues. V was trimmed by 7 bases and J by 0 bases, leaving 13 bases between them. Germline CDR1 SGHTA, CDR2 FQGNSA. In DNA, the CDR3 is TGTGCCAGCACCATATCGGGTTTCTCCTACAATGAGCAGTTCTTC. Protein product: CASTISGFSYNEQFF.

This clonotype appeared a few times. Sequence at one end of the junction differs from germline and may be a read error. The chain carries TRBV7-6 and TRBJ2-1, with 7 bases aligning to TRBD1. Germline V lookup: CDR1 SGHVS, CDR2 FNYEAQ. The CDR3 contains 12 residues. The CDR3 nucleotides are TGTGCCAGCAGCCAGACTACAGGGGAGTCCCACTTC. As protein: CASSQTTGESHF. Full variable domain (rest looked up from reference TRBV7-6 and TRBJ2-1): GAGVSQSPRYKVTKRGQDVALRCDPISGHVSLYWYRQALGQGPEFLTYFNYEAQQDKSGLPNDRFSAERPEGSISTLTIQRTEQRDSAMYRCASSQTTGESHFGPGTRLTVL.

This clonotype was seen only a few times. The chain recombines TRBV15 with TRBJ1-3; a possible D gene is TRBD1 (6 bases). V lost 4 bases, J lost 0 bases, and 13 bases lay in between. Germline V gene data show CDR1 as LNHNV and CDR2 as YYDKDF (reference sequence). This CDR3 is 16 amino acids long. CDR3 in amino acids: CATSNPGQLSGNTIYF. Written as DNA, the CDR3 is TGTGCCACCAGCAACCCGGGACAACTCTCTGGAAACACCATATATTTT.

This sequence joins TRBV4-2 and TRBJ2-3; either TRBD1 or TRBD2 may supply D (6 bases each). CDR1 is LGHNA and CDR2 is YNFKEQ in the germline V gene. The CDR3 runs 16 residues. Trimming took off 3 bases at V and 6 bases at J, with 19 bases between the two ends. The CDR3 coding sequence is TGTGCCAGCAGCCACTCCCCGGTCGGGGGCCGGGATACGCAGTATTTT. Translated, it gives CASSHSPVGGRDTQYF.

The chain has TRBV5-1 and TRBJ1-4; 8 bases fit TRBD1. Germline CDR1 is SGHRS and CDR2 is YFSETQ. The CDR3 is 17 amino acids. Trimming cost V 1 base and J 3 bases; bases outside gene matches: 8. The DNA of the CDR3 is TGCGCCAGCAGCTTGCGGTCCCCAGGGGGCTCTAATGAAAAACTGTTTTTT. Its protein product is CASSLRSPGGSNEKLFF.

This chain uses TRBV5-1 with TRBJ2-5; D is ambiguous. Germline-derived CDR1 and CDR2 are SGHRS and YFSETQ. The CDR3 loop spans 14 amino acids. The ends were cut back, 4 bases at V and 4 bases at J, with 14 bases in the middle. The CDR3 nucleotides are TGCGCCAGCAGCCGGGCCGCGGAAGCAGAGACCCAGTACTTC. It is translated as CASSRAAEAETQYF.

This clonotype was recorded a few times. CDR3 amino acids: CASGWRGYSNQPQHF. For the CDR3, the DNA is TGTGCCAGCGGCTGGAGGGGCTATAGCAATCAGCCCCAGCATTTT. The chain couples TRBV11-1 to TRBJ1-5; tentative D call: TRBD1 (5 bases). The V gene lost 8 bases and the J gene lost 0 bases, with 14 bases spanning the gap. Germline V gives CDR1 SGHAT, CDR2 FQDESV (reference sequence). This CDR3 has 15 amino acids.

The rearrangement links TRBV7-9 to TRBJ2-5; 11 bases map to TRBD2. The germline V gene has CDR1 SEHNR and CDR2 FQNEAQ (reference sequence). This CDR3 has 14 amino acids. Germline trimming cut 10 bases from V and 2 bases from J; bases unmatched to any gene: 6. CDR3 sequence reads: CATGASGGQETQYF. In DNA, the CDR3 is TGTGCCACCGGTGCTAGCGGGGGGCAAGAGACCCAGTACTTC.

This clonotype was detected only a few times. The genes are TRBV28 and TRBJ2-7, with D perhaps TRBD1 (5 bases). This CDR3 spans 12 amino acids. The germline V and J ends were trimmed by 8 bases and 6 bases, with 14 bases remaining between them. The V gene's germline CDR1 is MDHEN and CDR2 SYDVKM. CDR3 loop: CASGRQRSEQYV. The DNA of the CDR3 is TGTGCCAGCGGGCGACAGCGTAGCGAGCAGTACGTC.

This chain joins TRBV6-1 and TRBJ2-7; 9 nucleotides align to TRBD1. The V gene end was trimmed by 5 bases and the J gene end by 4 bases; junction bases not matched to a gene: 6. This CDR3 is built from 14 residues. Germline-derived CDR1 and CDR2 are MNHNS and SASEGT. The CDR3 DNA reads as TGTGCCAGCAGTAAAACAGGGGGCTTTTACGAGCAGTACGTC. Protein: CASSKTGGFYEQYV.

This clonotype was counted between two and nine times. The chain carries TRBV7-8 and TRBJ1-1; the D is unclear. CDR3 size: 12 residues. Trimming stripped 5 bases from V and 4 bases from J, with 8 bases between. Germline CDR1 and CDR2: SGHVS and FQNEAQ. This chain's CDR3 is CASSQPGTEAFF. The CDR3 DNA is TGTGCCAGCAGCCAGCCGGGCACTGAAGCTTTCTTT.

This chain connects TRBV28 to TRBJ1-4; no firm D call. The length of the CDR3 is 15 residues. Germline CDR1 and CDR2: MDHEN and SYDVKM. Trimming took off 5 bases at V and 2 bases at J, with 12 bases between the two ends. CDR3 in DNA: TGTGCCAGCAGTATCCGCCAGGCGACTAATGAAAAACTGTTTTTT. Its translation: CASSIRQATNEKLFF.

This clonotype has just a few counts. The chain links TRBV9 to TRBJ1-4, with D possibly being TRBD1 (5 bases). Trimming removed 1 base at V and 3 bases at J, with 10 bases between. Germline lookup yields CDR1 SGDLS and CDR2 YYNGEE. The CDR3 has 15 amino acids. CDR3 coding DNA: TGTGCCAGCAGCGTAAGAGGGGAGGCTAATGAAAAACTGTTTTTT. Encoded protein: CASSVRGEANEKLFF.

The rearrangement joins TRBV5-4 to TRBJ1-2; 7 positions match TRBD1. J lost 4 bases, V lost 4 bases, and 7 bases had no gene match. CDR3 length: 14 amino acids. Germline lookup yields CDR1 SGHNT and CDR2 YYREEE (reference sequence). The CDR3 DNA is TGTGCCAGCAGCCGACAGGGATCCCTCTATGGCTACACCTTC. This gives the protein CASSRQGSLYGYTF.

This clonotype has ten or more counts. The chain carries TRBV3-1 and TRBJ2-1; D call uncertain. Trimming pared 1 base from V and 9 bases from J, leaving 19 bases between. The V gene's germline CDR1 is LGHDT and CDR2 YNNKEL (reference sequence). The CDR3 is made up of 16 amino acids. The CDR3 reads CASSQVTGENSGEQFF. The DNA for the CDR3 is TGTGCCAGCAGCCAAGTGACCGGAGAGAACTCGGGTGAGCAGTTCTTC.

This chain joins TRBV7-9 and TRBJ2-6; D is perhaps TRBD2 (6 bases). This CDR3 has 15 amino acids. Trimming left V 4 bases short and J 2 bases short, with 9 bases between. Germline V gene data show CDR1 as SEHNR and CDR2 as FQNEAQ (reference sequence). The CDR3 DNA sequence: TGTGCCAGCAGCTCCCCGGGGGCTGGGGCCAACGTCCTGACTTTC. Residues: CASSSPGAGANVLTF.